Listed below are T cell receptor beta chains from one sample, sequenced in a study of CXCR3-negative and CXCR3-positive naive CD8 T cells. TCRdb re-called the 5' RACE reads; every CDR3 protein appears as one record, without DNA. The specimen's table records 100,000 to 150,000 distinct CDR3 sequences. Sequencing was carried out using naive CXCR3+ CD8+ T cells from blood. The receptors shown here come from a human donor in good health. Some clones in this sample may be carry-over from other donors' samples. Both conserved end residues are part of each CDR3. Fields, in order: J gene, V gene, CDR3 protein.

TRBJ2-1 | TRBV7-9 | CASTNPAGEQFF
TRBJ2-1 | TRBV29-1 | CSGRSVGNEQFF
TRBJ2-1 | TRBV28 | CASSLMYEENEQFF
TRBJ2-1 | TRBV6-2/TRBV6-3 | CASSYSLAGAQDNEQFF
TRBJ2-4 | TRBV21-1 | CASSTSMAQDLAKNIQYF
TRBJ2-7 | TRBV5-1 | CASSLAPGPGYEQYF
TRBJ2-7 | TRBV7-3 | CASSLHSSYEQYF
TRBJ1-6 | TRBV28 | CASSWTGDNSPLHF
TRBJ1-4 | TRBV7-9 | CASSLDWEKLFF
TRBJ2-1 | TRBV28 | CASSIAGINEQFF
TRBJ2-5 | TRBV30 | CAWMGFVTMQETQYF
TRBJ2-7 | TRBV29-1 | CSAAGGGSDEQYF
TRBJ1-2 | TRBV29-1 | CSVPGGTGGFYGYTF
TRBJ2-3 | TRBV12-3/TRBV12-4 | CASSLDQGGTQYF
TRBJ2-4 | TRBV7-2 | CASSQVGNIQYF
TRBJ2-7 | TRBV7-9 | CASLSQGEIPGVIRNEQYF
TRBJ2-3 | TRBV7-2 | CASSLVRETSTDTQYF
TRBJ1-4 | TRBV29-1 | CSVEDLAGANEKLFF
TRBJ1-2 | TRBV5-1 | CASSLGTGLEGYTF
TRBJ2-3 | TRBV7-3 | CASSLYDTDTQYF
TRBJ2-7 | TRBV20-1 | CSARDGEPYEQYF
TRBJ1-1 | TRBV9 | CASSGQGAEAFF
TRBJ1-1 | TRBV30 | CAWMEGRGVPEAFF
TRBJ1-5 | TRBV4-3 | CASSDGYDSNQPQHF
TRBJ1-1 | TRBV30 | CAWSPGGVFGTEAFF
TRBJ1-1 | TRBV7-9 | CASSSLPPGDTEAFF
TRBJ1-1 | TRBV7-3 | CASSSGVGNTEAFF
TRBJ1-2 | TRBV29-1 | CSVRGVGVNYGYTF
TRBJ2-2 | TRBV7-3 | CASSPGEFGELFF
TRBJ2-1 | TRBV18 | CASSTDFSSYNEQFF
TRBJ2-1 | TRBV29-1 | CSVTGADHYNEQFF
TRBJ2-1 | TRBV7-9 | CVTTLLPYNEQFF
TRBJ2-2 | TRBV28 | CASSLRGTRNDGELFF
TRBJ1-5 | TRBV4-2 | CASSPTIGVDYQPQHF
TRBJ2-2 | TRBV12-3/TRBV12-4 | CASTSKGDYTGELFF
TRBJ2-2 | TRBV20-1 | CSLLASVNTGELFF
TRBJ1-5 | TRBV5-1 | CASSLTGADQPQHF
TRBJ2-7 | TRBV6-2/TRBV6-3 | CASSYSPVGLDQGYEQYF
TRBJ1-1 | TRBV11-2 | CASSTWTGNTEAFF
TRBJ2-1 | TRBV29-1 | CSVGTSGFPSSYNEQFF
TRBJ1-1 | TRBV18 | CASSPGGSEAFF
TRBJ2-1 | TRBV6-5 | CASSYSNVLSGTYNEQFF
TRBJ1-1 | TRBV29-1 | CSVAKNTEAFF
TRBJ2-7 | TRBV27 | CASSLVGTSYEQYF
TRBJ2-7 | TRBV4-2 | CASSQDLLGLAGTYEQYF
TRBJ2-4 | TRBV5-6 | CASSFIGEAKNIQYF
TRBJ2-3 | TRBV6-5 | CASPPTADTQYF
TRBJ1-1 | TRBV12-5 | CASGLVTGMNTEAFF
TRBJ1-1 | TRBV10-3 | CAISGQWENTEAFF